This T cell receptor (beta chain) was sequenced during a study of blood T cell repertoires in COVID-19. The CDR3 contains 14 residues. The V and J ends lost 4 bases and 4 bases respectively, with 11 bases between them. Per the germline V gene, CDR1 is SNHLY and CDR2 is FYNNEI. Generated by immunoSEQ multiplex PCR, the TCRdb table keeps only in-frame clones and is missing some. Here the sample spans around 270,000 clones, 80% to 90% being singletons. The specimen sequenced was PBMCs or T cells enriched from blood (not recorded which). The rearrangement uses TRBV2 and TRBJ1-5; perhaps TRBD1 as D (5 bases). The receptor was derived from a woman in her thirties or forties who had been exposed to COVID-19. The CDR3 loop is CASSGDSPNQPQHF. CDR3 sequence (DNA): TGTGCCAGCAGTGGCGACAGCCCGAATCAGCCCCAGCATTTT.